This T cell receptor beta chain was observed in a study of beta chain features in type 1 diabetes. Study-level findings and limits: Shorter templates might be favored by PCR, and equally so in patients and in controls. Researchers cautioned that cDNA sequencing could over-represent cells with high TCR expression.

Expressed TCRB transcripts were sequenced because the entire RNA isolate underwent reverse transcription. Produced via immunoSEQ multiplex PCR; TCRdb's table is partial and in-frame only. The sample carries over 350,000 clones, about 14% recorded once. The CDR3 covers 17 residues. The V and J ends lost 0 bases and 3 bases, in that order; junction bases with no gene match: 8. The germline gives CDR1 SGHTA, CDR2 FQGNSA. Once sorted, every population was more than 98% pure. Regarding this clone: Antigen specificity is unknown.

The sample taken for sequencing was naive CD4+ T cells from blood. The sequence was collected from a woman aged 18-29 years in good health. The V gene is TRBV7-2, the J gene TRBJ2-3; 8 nucleotides match TRBD2. The CDR3 DNA reads as TGTGCCAGCAGCTTAGCGCAAGTAGCGGGATGGACAGATACGCAGTATTTT. Residues: CASSLAQVAGWTDTQYF.